The next 28 T cell receptor beta chains were all read from a single sample in a study of T cell repertoires in cytomegalovirus infection. From the reads, TCRdb called clonotypes with MiXCR, one entry per CDR3 protein. The sample holds 150,000 or so distinct CDR3 sequences, 5.5% to 8% seen once. The sequenced material came from PBMCs. The receptor set was obtained from a human donor in good health (CMV status not recorded). Some clones in this sample may be carry-over from other donors' samples.

This clonotype was counted a few times. CDR3 in DNA: TGTGCCATCAGTGAGTCCCGGGACAGGGCCGAGCAGTACTTC. Its translation is CAISESRDRAEQYF. This chain links TRBV10-3 with TRBJ2-7; 9 bases line up with TRBD1. This CDR3 has 14 residues. V shed 0 bases, J shed 6 bases, and the junction held 3 bases outside the gene matches. Germline CDR1 is ENHRY and CDR2 is SYGVKD.

There are many counts of this clonotype. The V call is TRBV11-1, the J call TRBJ2-5, with a possible D match to TRBD1 (6 bases). From germline, CDR1 is SGHAT and CDR2 FQDESV (reference sequence). The ends were cut back, 3 bases at V and 1 base at J, with 12 bases in the middle. The CDR3 covers 15 residues. The CDR3 region has the DNA TGTGCCAGCAGCTTCACCAGGGGAACCCAAGAGACCCAGTACTTC. The encoded protein is CASSFTRGTQETQYF.

This clonotype has just a few counts. The V and J genes are TRBV9 and TRBJ2-1; 7 nucleotides align to TRBD1. The CDR3 sequence is 14 residues long. With 5 bases clipped from V and 4 bases from J, the junction kept 6 bases outside the gene matches. Germline V gene sequence: CDR1 SGDLS, CDR2 YYNGEE. In DNA, the CDR3 is TGTGCCAGCAGTTTTAGGACAGGTTACAATGAGCAGTTCTTC. Protein: CASSFRTGYNEQFF. Complete variable domain (other parts from reference TRBV9 and TRBJ2-1): DSGVTQTPKHLITATGQRVTLRCSPRSGDLSVYWYQQSLDQGLQFLIQYYNGEERAKGNILERFSAQQFPDLHSELNLSSLELGDSALYFCASSFRTGYNEQFFGPGTRLTVL.

This clonotype was counted a few times. The chain combines TRBV5-5 with TRBJ2-2; 9 bases map to TRBD1. CDR1 is SGHKS and CDR2 is YYEKEE in the germline V gene (reference sequence). The CDR3 is 16 residues long. With 0 bases clipped from V and 0 bases from J, the junction kept 0 bases outside the gene matches. In DNA form, the CDR3 reads TGTGCCAGCAGCTTGGGGGACAGGGCGAACACCGGGGAGCTGTTTTTT. Residues: CASSLGDRANTGELFF.

This clonotype was seen many times. The rearrangement links TRBV7-2 to TRBJ1-1; possible D gene TRBD1, 5 bases. Trimming removed 1 base from V and 11 bases from J, with 17 bases in between. This CDR3 is built from 14 residues. Germline lookup yields CDR1 SGHTA and CDR2 FQGNSA. The DNA of the CDR3 is TGTGCCAGCAGCTTAGTCAGGGCCGGGGAGGATGCTTTCTTT. This codes for CASSLVRAGEDAFF. Full variable domain (missing parts from reference TRBV7-2 and TRBJ1-1): GAGVSQSPSNKVTEKGKDVELRCDPISGHTALYWYRQSLGQGLEFLIYFQGNSAPDKSGLPSDRFSAERTGGSVSTLTIQRTQQEDSAVYLCASSLVRAGEDAFFGQGTRLTVV.

This clonotype was recorded a few times. The chain employs TRBV20-1 and TRBJ2-1, with 8 bases lining up with TRBD1. The CDR3 extends over 15 amino acids. After removal of 6 bases from V and 8 bases from J, the junction contained 15 bases not matched to a gene. CDR1 is DFQATT and CDR2 is SNEGSKA in the germline V gene (reference sequence). CDR3 DNA: TGCAGTGCCGCAGGGGGCCTAGCCTTGATAGATGAGCAGTTCTTC. Amino acid sequence: CSAAGGLALIDEQFF.

This clonotype has at least ten counts. This chain joins TRBV5-5 and TRBJ2-2, with TRBD1 as a possible D gene (6 bases). CDR1 and CDR2 (germline): SGHKS, YYEKEE (reference sequence). The CDR3 consists of 17 residues. The germline V and J ends were trimmed by 1 base and 0 bases, with 13 bases remaining between them. The CDR3 DNA reads as TGTGCCAGCAGCTTGCGGGTGGACAGTTCGAACACCGGGGAGCTGTTTTTT. This gives the protein CASSLRVDSSNTGELFF. Based on the CDR3 plus reference TRBV5-5 and TRBJ2-2, the full variable domain is DAGVTQSPTHLIKTRGQQVTLRCSPISGHKSVSWYQQVLGQGPQFIFQYYEKEERGRGNFPDRFSARQFPNYSSELNVNALLLGDSALYLCASSLRVDSSNTGELFFGEGSRLTVL.

At least ten counts were recorded for this clonotype. The chain recombines TRBV11-2 with TRBJ1-2, with D hard to call. Germline V lookup: CDR1 SGHAT, CDR2 FQNNGV. The ends were cut back, 0 bases at V and 4 bases at J, with 12 bases in the middle. This CDR3 has 15 residues. This CDR3 reads CASSLDPTARYGYTF. DNA for the CDR3: TGTGCCAGCAGCTTAGATCCCACGGCCCGCTATGGCTACACCTTC.

This clonotype was counted at least ten times. The rearrangement links TRBV5-1 to TRBJ2-7; 7 positions match TRBD2. J gave up 5 bases and V 7 bases, and 6 bases lay outside the gene matches. This CDR3 has 12 residues. Germline CDR1 and CDR2: SGHRS and YFSETQ. The CDR3 DNA is TGCGCCAGCCGGGGAGGGACCAACGAGCAGTACTTC. It yields the protein CASRGGTNEQYF.

This clonotype occurred many times. The V and J genes are TRBV7-2 and TRBJ1-1; D is unclear. V was pared by 0 bases and J by 5 bases, with 10 bases between. Germline CDR1 and CDR2: SGHTA and FQGNSA. The length of the CDR3 is 14 residues. Here the CDR3 reads CASSLAQSGTEAFF. CDR3 DNA sequence: TGTGCCAGCAGCTTAGCGCAGTCGGGAACTGAAGCTTTCTTT.

As concerns this clonotype: A much larger clone lies one base from this, so it may be a read error. This rearrangement joins TRBV15 to TRBJ2-5, with D perhaps matching TRBD2 (6 bases). Per germline, CDR1 LNHNV and CDR2 YYDKDF (reference sequence). This CDR3 contains 12 residues. The CDR3 DNA is TGTGCCACCAGCAGTTGGGGGGAGAACCAGTACTTC. Its protein product is CATSSWGENQYF.

This clonotype occurred many times. This chain links TRBV4-3 with TRBJ1-1; 9 bases are a match to TRBD1. The CDR3 consists of 14 residues. CDR1 is LGHNA and CDR2 is YSLEER in the germline V gene. The junction had 4 bases not matched to a gene; V was cut back by 6 bases and J by 2 bases. The CDR3 region is CASRWDRANTEAFF. The CDR3 DNA reads as TGCGCCAGCAGATGGGACAGGGCTAACACTGAAGCTTTCTTT.

This clonotype came up many times. The CDR3 bases are TGTGCCAGTAGTATCTCCGGGACTAGCGTCTACGAGCAGTACTTC. It yields the protein CASSISGTSVYEQYF. The gene calls are TRBV19 and TRBJ2-7; 10 positions agree with TRBD2. This CDR3 is built from 15 residues. Germline V gene lookup returns CDR1 LNHDA and CDR2 SQIVND (reference sequence). The V gene end was trimmed by 3 bases and the J gene end by 3 bases; junction bases not matched to a gene: 5.

The table lists this clonotype with many counts. The genes are TRBV19 and TRBJ1-3, with D uncertain. Looked up from germline, CDR1 is LNHDA and CDR2 is SQIVND (reference sequence). V lost 2 bases and J 3 bases, leaving 8 bases between the germline ends. The CDR3 runs 14 residues. The CDR3 bases are TGTGCCAGTAGTATAATCGGGGTTGGAAACACCATATATTTT. Amino acids: CASSIIGVGNTIYF.

This clonotype was observed at least ten times. This rearrangement joins TRBV4-1 to TRBJ2-1, with TRBD2 identical over 7 bases. The CDR3 runs to 16 residues. Germline values: CDR1 MGHRA, CDR2 YSYEKL. V shed 4 bases, J shed 5 bases, and the junction held 11 bases outside the gene matches. The CDR3 DNA reads TGCGCCAGCAGCCCACCGGGGCTAGCGGAGAACAATGAGCAGTTCTTC. Translating it yields CASSPPGLAENNEQFF.

This clonotype was recorded many times. The chain has TRBV20-1 and TRBJ1-2, with 8 bases fitting TRBD1. Germline V CDR1 and CDR2: DFQATT, SNEGSKA (reference sequence). Germline trimming cut 0 bases from V and 12 bases from J; bases unmatched to any gene: 6. CDR3 length: 12 amino acids. CDR3 in amino acids: CSARDLDRAHTF. For the CDR3, the DNA is TGCAGTGCTAGAGATCTGGACAGGGCTCACACCTTC.

Only a few counts were recorded for this clonotype. The chain recombines TRBV5-1 with TRBJ1-5, with TRBD1 matching over 7 bases. V trimming: 0 bases; J trimming: 9 bases; junction bases outside the gene matches: 6. The CDR3 runs to 14 residues. Germline CDR1 is SGHRS and CDR2 is YFSETQ. CDR3 region: CASSLEGAVSPQHF. CDR3 bases: TGCGCCAGCAGCTTGGAGGGGGCTGTATCGCCCCAGCATTTT.

The genes are TRBV7-8 and TRBJ2-2; TRBD2 agrees at 9 bases. This CDR3 is 16 amino acids long. The V segment lost 3 bases and the J segment 4 bases; nucleotides outside the gene matches: 6. The germline V gene encodes CDR1 SGHVS and CDR2 FQNEAQ. CDR3 sequence: CASSFFVRGGTGELFF. CDR3 in DNA: TGTGCCAGCAGCTTTTTTGTGCGGGGGGGCACCGGGGAGCTGTTTTTT.

This clonotype appeared many times. The chain links TRBV7-2 to TRBJ2-7; 8 positions match TRBD2. V gave up 2 bases and J gave up 1 base; unmatched junction bases: 7. The CDR3 has 16 amino acids. From germline, CDR1 is SGHTA and CDR2 FQGNSA. CDR3 nucleotide sequence: TGTGCCAGCAGCTTAAGCACGGGGGGGGGTTCCTACGAGCAGTACTTC. Protein product: CASSLSTGGGSYEQYF.

This clonotype occurred many times. The chain has TRBV7-9 and TRBJ2-7; 7 bases fit TRBD1. The V gene end was trimmed by 2 bases and the J gene end by 7 bases; junction bases not matched to a gene: 5. Germline V gene lookup returns CDR1 SEHNR and CDR2 FQNEAQ (reference sequence). The CDR3 has 13 amino acids. The CDR3 here is CASSLFAGGEQYF. CDR3 nucleotides: TGTGCCAGCAGCTTATTCGCAGGGGGAGAGCAGTACTTC.

This clonotype was recorded a few times. The V call is TRBV20-1, the J call TRBJ1-2, with TRBD1 as a possible D gene (5 bases). This CDR3 is built from 15 residues. Germline values: CDR1 DFQATT, CDR2 SNEGSKA (reference sequence). V lost 5 bases and J 3 bases, leaving 19 bases between the germline ends. The CDR3 region is CSAQLQPAGDYGYTF. As DNA, the CDR3 is TGCAGTGCTCAACTGCAACCGGCGGGGGACTATGGCTACACCTTC.

This clonotype was detected ten times or more. This chain connects TRBV10-3 to TRBJ2-5; D is ambiguous. V was trimmed by 0 bases and J by 5 bases, leaving 7 bases between them. CDR3 length: 13 residues. CDR1 and CDR2 (germline): ENHRY, SYGVKD. Here the CDR3 reads CAISESVGETQYF. The CDR3 DNA sequence: TGTGCCATCAGTGAGTCAGTCGGGGAGACCCAGTACTTC.

This clonotype was picked up many times. The chain carries TRBV12-3 or TRBV12-4 and TRBJ1-4; D gene uncertain. Trimming left V 7 bases short and J 3 bases short, with 9 bases between. This CDR3 contains 13 residues. CDR3 amino acids: CASNSAANEKLFF. The DNA of the CDR3 is TGTGCCAGCAATTCAGCGGCTAATGAAAAACTGTTTTTT.

This clonotype came up many times. The germline gene is not matched at one end of the junction; a read error may be the cause. The chain couples TRBV7-9 to TRBJ1-4; possible D gene TRBD1, 6 bases. This CDR3 is 16 amino acids long. CDR1 is SEHNR, CDR2 FQNEAQ, per germline (reference sequence). CDR3 nucleotide sequence: TGTGCCAGCAGCCTAAGGGGGGGTTCAACGAATGAAAAACTGTTTTTT. As protein: CASSLRGGSTNEKLFF.

This clonotype was recorded many times. The chain is built from TRBV7-2 and TRBJ2-5, with 10 bases that match TRBD1. The CDR3 has 17 amino acids. V was clipped by 5 bases and J by 5 bases; unmatched bases: 14. CDR1 SGHTA and CDR2 FQGNSA come from the germline V gene. CDR3 protein: CASSLRYRDRGTETQYF. Here the CDR3 DNA reads TGTGCCAGCAGCCTCCGGTACCGGGACAGGGGAACGGAGACCCAGTACTTC. Looking up the rest from reference TRBV7-2 and TRBJ2-5 gives the full variable domain: GAGVSQSPSNKVTEKGKDVELRCDPISGHTALYWYRQSLGQGLEFLIYFQGNSAPDKSGLPSDRFSAERTGGSVSTLTIQRTQQEDSAVYLCASSLRYRDRGTETQYFGPGTRLLVL.

This clonotype was observed at least ten times. The chain joins TRBV5-5 to TRBJ2-3, with TRBD2 matching 14 bases. CDR1 and CDR2 from the germline V gene are SGHKS and YYEKEE (reference sequence). The CDR3 runs to 16 residues. The junction had 1 base not matched to a gene; V was cut back by 3 bases and J by 1 base. The CDR3 loop reads CASSSGLAGGTDTQYF. In DNA form, the CDR3 reads TGTGCCAGCAGCTCGGGACTAGCGGGGGGCACAGATACGCAGTATTTT. Based on the CDR3 plus reference TRBV5-5 and TRBJ2-3, the full variable domain is DAGVTQSPTHLIKTRGQQVTLRCSPISGHKSVSWYQQVLGQGPQFIFQYYEKEERGRGNFPDRFSARQFPNYSSELNVNALLLGDSALYLCASSSGLAGGTDTQYFGPGTRLTVL.

The chain couples TRBV2 to TRBJ1-2, with D hard to call. The CDR3 is made up of 12 amino acids. CDR1 and CDR2 (germline): SNHLY, FYNNEI. The ends were cut back, 3 bases at V and 5 bases at J, with 7 bases in the middle. CDR3 DNA: TGTGCCAGCAGTGATGAGGTTTATGGCTACACCTTC. This translates into CASSDEVYGYTF. Full variable domain (missing parts from reference TRBV2 and TRBJ1-2): EPEVTQTPSHQVTQMGQEVILRCVPISNHLYFYWYRQILGQKVEFLVSFYNNEISEKSEIFDDQFSVERPDGSNFTLKIRSTKLEDSAMYFCASSDEVYGYTFGSGTRLTVV.

The J gene is TRBJ1-2, the V gene TRBV29-1, with 7 bases identical to TRBD1. CDR3 length: 15 amino acids. The germline V gene encodes CDR1 SQVTM and CDR2 ANQGSEA. Trimming cost V 2 bases and J 7 bases; bases outside gene matches: 13. The CDR3 DNA reads as TGCAGCGTTGAAACCCAGGGGGGTTCTCAGAGTGGCTACACCTTC. Translation: CSVETQGGSQSGYTF. The variable domain in full, completed from reference TRBV29-1 and TRBJ1-2, reads SAVISQKPSRDICQRGTSLTIQCQVDSQVTMMFWYRQQPGQSLTLIATANQGSEATYESGFVIDKFPISRPNLTFSTLTVSNMSPEDSSIYLCSVETQGGSQSGYTFGSGTRLTVV.